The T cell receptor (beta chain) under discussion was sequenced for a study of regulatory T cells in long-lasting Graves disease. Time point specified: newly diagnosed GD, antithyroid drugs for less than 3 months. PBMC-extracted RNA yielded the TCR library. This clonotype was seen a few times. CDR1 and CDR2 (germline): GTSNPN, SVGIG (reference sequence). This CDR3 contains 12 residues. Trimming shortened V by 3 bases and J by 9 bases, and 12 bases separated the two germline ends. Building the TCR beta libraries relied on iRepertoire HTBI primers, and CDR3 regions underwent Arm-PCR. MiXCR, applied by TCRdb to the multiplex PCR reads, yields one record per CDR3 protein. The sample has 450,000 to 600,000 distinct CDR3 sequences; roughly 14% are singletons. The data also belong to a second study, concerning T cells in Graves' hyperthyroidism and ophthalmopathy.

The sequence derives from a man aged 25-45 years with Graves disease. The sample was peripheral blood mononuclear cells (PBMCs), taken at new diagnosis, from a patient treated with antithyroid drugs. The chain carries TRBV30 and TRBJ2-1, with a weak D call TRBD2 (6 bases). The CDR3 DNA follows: TGTGCCTGGAGCGGAGGGCCTGGTGAGCAGTTCTTC. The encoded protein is CAWSGGPGEQFF.